The 17 T cell receptor beta chains reported below all come from one sample, sequenced in a study of PD-1 blockade in classical Hodgkin lymphoma. The time point is: newly diagnosed, previously untreated cHL patient sample. Researchers report purifying CD4+ T cells from thawed PBMCs by magnetic negative selection. Generated by immunoSEQ multiplex PCR, the TCRdb table keeps only in-frame clones and is missing some. The data hold approximately 20,000 clones, with about 83% observed a single time. Material for sequencing was CD4+ T cells from blood. The receptors were gathered from a human donor with classical Hodgkin lymphoma.

The V gene is TRBV25-1, the J gene TRBJ1-3; the D gene is possibly TRBD1 (6 bases). The V end lost 3 bases, the J end lost 11 bases, and 14 bases lay between the germline ends. This CDR3 spans 13 amino acids. The germline V gene encodes CDR1 MGHDK and CDR2 SYGVNS. The CDR3 DNA is TGTGCCAGCAGTGAGACACAGGGTGGATCCATATATTTT. It specifies CASSETQGGSIYF.

The rearrangement links TRBV6-1 to TRBJ1-1, with D hard to call. The CDR3 is 17 amino acids. Trimming pared 6 bases from V and 0 bases from J, leaving 20 bases between. Germline V lookup: CDR1 MNHNS, CDR2 SASEGT. CDR3 protein: CASRENRGLWMNTEAFF. The CDR3 coding sequence is TGTGCCAGCAGGGAAAACAGAGGGCTTTGGATGAACACTGAAGCTTTCTTT.

J is TRBJ2-1 and V is TRBV6-6; 7 bases are shared with TRBD1. J lost 10 bases, V lost 4 bases, and 16 bases had no gene match. CDR1 and CDR2 (germline): MNHNY, SVGAGI (reference sequence). The CDR3 covers 16 residues. CDR3: CASSSPTGFLSGEQFF. The CDR3 bases are TGTGCCAGCAGTTCCCCGACAGGGTTTTTATCGGGAGAGCAGTTCTTC.

This rearrangement joins TRBV21-1 to TRBJ2-7; TRBD2 was called by the table and not checked on the DNA. TRBV21-1 is a known pseudogene. This CDR3 is 17 amino acids long. CDR3 bases: TGTGCCAGCAGCCGCCAACCGGGCCCTCCCAGGGAGGGCGAGCAGTACTTC. Translated, it gives CASSRQPGPPREGEQYF.

J is TRBJ1-1 and V is TRBV18; TRBD1 matches at 10 bases. CDR1 KGHSH and CDR2 LQKENI come from the germline V gene. The CDR3 length is 12 residues. The V and J ends lost 1 base and 11 bases, in that order; junction bases with no gene match: 1. CDR3 nucleotides: TGTGCCAGCTCACCACAGGACAGGGGGGCTTTCTTT. It specifies CASSPQDRGAFF.

The V gene is TRBV4-1, the J gene TRBJ2-7; perhaps TRBD2 as D (6 bases). Germline CDR1 MGHRA, CDR2 YSYEKL. The V gene lost 1 base and the J gene lost 3 bases, with 10 bases spanning the gap. The CDR3 has 14 residues. The CDR3 DNA reads as TGCGCCAGCAGCCAAGGACCGGGGGACTACGAGCAGTACTTC. Its protein is CASSQGPGDYEQYF.

The J gene is TRBJ1-2, the V gene TRBV19, with D maybe TRBD1 (6 bases). The CDR3 is 15 residues long. The V end was cut by 4 bases, the J end by 4 bases, with 16 bases between. Germline V gene lookup returns CDR1 LNHDA and CDR2 SQIVND (reference sequence). CDR3 DNA: TGTGCCAGTAGTAGAACCCCGGGGGCTTCCTATGGCTACACCTTC. Translated: CASSRTPGASYGYTF.

The chain has TRBV7-9 and TRBJ2-7; 14 positions agree with TRBD2. CDR3 length equals 16 residues. With V trimmed by 4 bases and J by 1 base, 3 bases remained unmatched. The V gene's germline CDR1 is SEHNR and CDR2 FQNEAQ (reference sequence). The CDR3 loop is CASSSTSGRGSYEQYF. The CDR3 DNA reads TGTGCCAGCAGCTCGACTAGCGGGAGGGGATCCTACGAGCAGTACTTC. The variable domain in full, with the rest retrieved from reference TRBV7-9 and TRBJ2-7, is DTGVSQNPRHKITKRGQNVTFRCDPISEHNRLYWYRQTLGQGPEFLTYFQNEAQLEKSRLLSDRFSAERPKGSFSTLEIQRTEQGDSAMYLCASSSTSGRGSYEQYFGPGTRLTVT.

The gene calls are TRBV7-9 and TRBJ1-2; possible D gene TRBD1, 5 bases. CDR3 length: 14 amino acids. The V gene lost 3 bases and the J gene lost 8 bases, with 16 bases spanning the gap. CDR1 is SEHNR and CDR2 is FQNEAQ in the germline V gene (reference sequence). For the CDR3, the DNA is TGTGCCAGCAGCTTCCACGGGACGTCTGAAGGCTACACCTTC. Residues: CASSFHGTSEGYTF.

CDR3 DNA sequence: TGTGCCAGCAGGCCGGACAGGAAAGAGACCCAGTACTTC. Protein: CASRPDRKETQYF. J is TRBJ2-5 and V is TRBV7-2; 7 positions agree with TRBD1. CDR1 is SGHTA and CDR2 is FQGNSA in the germline V gene. This CDR3 is 13 amino acids long. V lost 6 bases to trimming and J lost 3 bases; unmatched junction nucleotides: 4.

The gene calls are TRBV4-2 and TRBJ1-3; 9 bases match TRBD1. The CDR3 has 18 residues. In germline, CDR1 is LGHNA, CDR2 YNFKEQ. V shed 4 bases and J 0 bases; nucleotides not matched to a gene: 10. The CDR3 DNA is TGTGCCAGCAGCCCAAGAGGAGGACAGGGGACCTCTGGAAACACCATATATTTT. Translating gives CASSPRGGQGTSGNTIYF.

CDR3 bases: TGTGCTGGGGTCTCGATCGACGACGGGAAGCAGTTCTTC. The encoded protein is CAGVSIDDGKQFF. The gene calls are TRBV7-3 and TRBJ2-1, with D possibly TRBD2 on 5 matching bases. This CDR3 has 13 residues. Per germline, CDR1 SGHTA and CDR2 FQGTGA.

V usage is TRBV7-3 and J usage is TRBJ1-5; D may be TRBD1 (5 bases). The germline CDR1 and CDR2 sequences are SGHTA and FQGTGA. V was clipped by 1 base and J by 7 bases, with 14 bases between them. The CDR3 consists of 15 residues. CDR3 DNA: TGTGCCAGCAGCTTAATGGCAGGGAATGCCCAGCCCCAGCATTTT. Its protein product is CASSLMAGNAQPQHF.

This sequence joins TRBV19 and TRBJ2-1; 8 bases align to TRBD2. The CDR3 runs 12 residues. Germline V gene data show CDR1 as LNHDA and CDR2 as SQIVND (reference sequence). V lost 5 bases and J lost 7; bases outside the gene matches: 1. In DNA, the CDR3 is TGTGCCAGTAGTCCGGGAGGGAATGAGCAGTTCTTC. Residues: CASSPGGNEQFF.

Note on this clone: Other DNA sequences from this sample encode an identical CDR3 as well. The chain links TRBV27 to TRBJ2-5; D is uncertain. Trimming removed 2 bases from V and 5 bases from J, with 6 bases in between. Looked up from germline, CDR1 is MNHEY and CDR2 is SMNVEV (reference sequence). This CDR3 has 12 residues. CDR3 amino acids: CASSLVGETQYF. The CDR3 DNA reads as TGTGCCAGCAGTTTAGTGGGGGAGACCCAGTACTTC.

This chain uses TRBV19 with TRBJ2-1; 11 bases are a match to TRBD2. CDR1 LNHDA and CDR2 SQIVND come from the germline V gene (reference sequence). The CDR3 runs 13 residues. The trim removed 11 bases at V and 5 bases at J, leaving 5 bases unmatched. The CDR3 reads CACTSGSHNEQFF. In DNA form, the CDR3 reads TGTGCCTGCACTAGCGGGAGCCACAATGAGCAGTTCTTC.

Note on this clone: Other DNA sequences in the same sample also yield this CDR3. V and J are TRBV19 and TRBJ1-5, with D tentatively TRBD1 (6 bases). The length of the CDR3 is 15 residues. The V gene's germline CDR1 is LNHDA and CDR2 SQIVND (reference sequence). Trimming removed 4 bases at V and 5 bases at J, with 15 bases between. The CDR3 nucleotides read TGTGCCAGTAGTAGCGGACAGCCCGGATATCAGCCCCAGCATTTT. It yields the protein CASSSGQPGYQPQHF.